A single sample is the source of the 9 T cell receptor beta chains below, sequenced in a study of T cell responses to AZD1222 COVID-19 vaccine. Sequenced by immunoSEQ multiplex PCR; TCRdb stores in-frame clones only, minus some. This table holds fewer than 30,000 clones, around 83% found once. Material: peripheral blood, obtained 28 days after the second AZD1222 dose. The receptors shown here come from an adult who received the AZD1222 COVID-19 vaccine.

The chain uses TRBV6-5 and TRBJ2-1; a weak D match, TRBD1 (6 bases). Between the trimmed V and J ends, which lost 0 bases and 0 bases, there was a span of 9 bases. The CDR3 is made up of 16 amino acids. Looked up from germline, CDR1 is MNHEY and CDR2 is SVGAGI. The CDR3 DNA sequence: TGTGCCAGCAGTTACTCGAGCAGGGGCTCCTACAATGAGCAGTTCTTC. As protein: CASSYSSRGSYNEQFF.

This clone was observed once. The J gene is TRBJ2-7, the V gene TRBV19; tentatively, D is TRBD2 (5 bases). Germline lookup yields CDR1 LNHDA and CDR2 SQIVND (reference sequence). This CDR3 has 17 amino acids. V was trimmed by 3 bases and J by 2 bases, leaving 20 bases between them. The CDR3 here is CASSIDSPGSTTYEQYF. The DNA of the CDR3 is TGTGCCAGTAGTATCGACTCCCCGGGGTCGACCACCTACGAGCAGTACTTC. Full variable domain (rest looked up from reference TRBV19 and TRBJ2-7): DGGITQSPKYLFRKEGQNVTLSCEQNLNHDAMYWYRQDPGQGLRLIYYSQIVNDFQKGDIAEGYSVSREKKESFPLTVTSAQKNPTAFYLCASSIDSPGSTTYEQYFGPGTRLTVT.

The gene calls are TRBV5-1 and TRBJ1-4; possibly TRBD1 for D (6 bases). Germline CDR1 SGHRS, CDR2 YFSETQ. This CDR3 is built from 14 residues. V was trimmed by 4 bases and J by 2 bases, leaving 9 bases between them. The CDR3 DNA follows: TGCGCCAGCAGCCCGGACAGCACTAATGAAAAACTGTTTTTT. Translation gives CASSPDSTNEKLFF.

This rearrangement joins TRBV27 to TRBJ1-2; D is possibly TRBD1 (5 bases). This CDR3 is 18 amino acids long. Deletions cut 6 bases from V and 3 bases from J, with 26 bases between. Germline loops: CDR1 MNHEY, CDR2 SMNVEV (reference sequence). The chain's CDR3 is CASSRLGMDILGYYGYTF. The DNA for the CDR3 is TGTGCCAGCAGCCGGCTTGGAATGGACATCCTCGGGTACTATGGCTACACCTTC.

This clone was observed a single time. This chain joins TRBV18 and TRBJ2-7; 8 bases match TRBD1. The CDR3 covers 14 residues. The germline CDR1 and CDR2 sequences are KGHSH and LQKENI. Trimming took 4 bases from V and 3 from J; bases not matched to a gene: 5. In DNA, the CDR3 is TGTGCCAGCTCACATACCGGACAGGGCTACGAGCAGTACTTC. As protein: CASSHTGQGYEQYF. Supplemented by reference TRBV18 and TRBJ2-7, the full variable domain reads NAGVMQNPRHLVRRRGQEARLRCSPMKGHSHVYWYRQLPEEGLKFMVYLQKENIIDESGMPKERFSAEFPKEGPSILRIQQVVRGDSAAYFCASSHTGQGYEQYFGPGTRLTVT.

V is TRBV5-5 and J is TRBJ1-4; no clear D. Germline V gives CDR1 SGHKS, CDR2 YYEKEE (reference sequence). CDR3 length: 15 amino acids. V was clipped by 3 bases and J by 5 bases, with 14 bases between them. The CDR3 DNA is TGTGCCAGCAGCTCGGTGTCCGGGGTCAATGAAAAACTGTTTTTT. The encoded protein is CASSSVSGVNEKLFF.

V gene TRBV12-3 or TRBV12-4 combines with J gene TRBJ1-4; 8 bases align to TRBD1. CDR3 length: 10 residues. With 9 bases clipped from V and 15 bases from J, the junction kept 6 bases outside the gene matches. CDR3 amino acids: CASKGQVVFF. In DNA form, the CDR3 reads TGTGCCAGTAAGGGACAGGTTGTGTTTTTT.

The V gene is TRBV19, the J gene TRBJ1-5; possible D gene TRBD1, 6 bases. CDR3 size: 14 residues. CDR1 and CDR2 from the germline V gene are LNHDA and SQIVND (reference sequence). V was clipped by 5 bases and J by 2 bases, with 10 bases between them. The CDR3 sequence: CASSARQGNQPQHF. In nucleotides, the CDR3 is TGTGCCAGTAGTGCACGACAGGGCAATCAGCCCCAGCATTTT.

This chain joins TRBV19 and TRBJ2-4, with D perhaps TRBD1 (6 bases). The V gene lost 2 bases and the J gene lost 8 bases, with 13 bases spanning the gap. From germline, CDR1 is LNHDA and CDR2 SQIVND (reference sequence). The CDR3 loop spans 14 amino acids. CDR3 DNA: TGTGCCAGTAGTATACGGCAGGGGAAAGACATTCAGTACTTC. Translated: CASSIRQGKDIQYF.